Shown below are 25 T cell receptor beta chains from a single sample sequenced in a study of OX40 agonist ivuxolimab in advanced cancers. Some clones are missing from TCRdb's copy, which holds only in-frame ones; the method was immunoSEQ multiplex PCR. The sample lists 30,000 to 40,000 clones, under 85% occurring once. The input for sequencing was CD4+ or CD8+ T cells sorted from blood, taken in a trial of the OX40 agonist ivuxolimab. Receptors were obtained from an adult with an advanced solid tumor such as melanoma, head and neck, liver or kidney cancer.

The J gene is TRBJ2-1, the V gene TRBV2; the D call may be TRBD1 or TRBD2 (5 bases each). Trimming took off 6 bases at V and 4 bases at J, with 10 bases between the two ends. Germline V gene sequence: CDR1 SNHLY, CDR2 FYNNEI. The CDR3 runs 13 residues. CDR3: CASSAEGYNEQFF. CDR3 nucleotide sequence: TGTGCCAGCAGCGCCGAGGGGTACAATGAGCAGTTCTTC.

V gene TRBV7-9 combines with J gene TRBJ1-2; D gene uncertain. CDR1 and CDR2 from the germline V gene are SEHNR and FQNEAQ (reference sequence). CDR3 length: 11 residues. Between the trimmed V and J ends, which lost 0 bases and 7 bases, there was a span of 3 bases. This CDR3 is CASSLAGGYTF. The CDR3 region has the DNA TGTGCCAGCAGCTTAGCGGGTGGCTACACCTTC.

This chain uses TRBV7-2 with TRBJ1-1, with a possible D match to TRBD1 (5 bases). Trimming left V 2 bases short and J 1 base short, with 14 bases between. This CDR3 comprises 16 residues. The V gene's germline CDR1 is SGHTA and CDR2 FQGNSA. CDR3 loop: CASSLKLGGQNTEAFF. The CDR3 DNA is TGTGCCAGCAGCTTAAAATTGGGGGGTCAGAACACTGAAGCTTTCTTT.

The gene calls are TRBV7-8 and TRBJ2-6, with a possible D match to TRBD2 (5 bases). From germline, CDR1 is SGHVS and CDR2 FQNEAQ. V lost 5 bases and J 0 bases, leaving 8 bases between the germline ends. This CDR3 has 15 residues. CDR3 loop: CASSVGSSGANVLTF. CDR3 DNA: TGTGCCAGCAGCGTAGGGAGCTCTGGGGCCAACGTCCTGACTTTC.

The gene calls are TRBV7-2 and TRBJ1-6; TRBD1 is a possible D gene (5 bases). Germline loops: CDR1 SGHTA, CDR2 FQGNSA. V gave up 2 bases and J gave up 6 bases, with 8 bases separating them. This CDR3 has 14 residues. The CDR3, as DNA: TGTGCCAGCAGCTTACAGGGTAGTAATTCACCCCTCCACTTT. Its protein product is CASSLQGSNSPLHF. The whole variable domain, remainder taken from reference TRBV7-2 and TRBJ1-6, is GAGVSQSPSNKVTEKGKDVELRCDPISGHTALYWYRQSLGQGLEFLIYFQGNSAPDKSGLPSDRFSAERTGGSVSTLTIQRTQQEDSAVYLCASSLQGSNSPLHFGNGTRLTVT.

The V and J genes are TRBV10-3 and TRBJ2-7; weak D call: TRBD1 (6 bases). This CDR3 is built from 16 residues. Germline CDR1 and CDR2: ENHRY and SYGVKD. Trimming stripped 0 bases from V and 2 bases from J, with 14 bases between. CDR3 residues: CAISESRGMGTYEQYF. The CDR3 DNA reads TGTGCCATCAGTGAGTCCAGGGGCATGGGTACCTACGAGCAGTACTTC.

The chain employs TRBV27 and TRBJ1-2; no clear D. V lost 5 bases, J lost 8 bases, and 18 bases lay in between. Germline V gene lookup returns CDR1 MNHEY and CDR2 SMNVEV (reference sequence). CDR3 size: 14 residues. The CDR3 nucleotides read TGTGCCAGCAGTGAATGGGGAAATCTAGGGGGCTACACCTTC. This sequence encodes CASSEWGNLGGYTF.

The chain employs TRBV19 and TRBJ1-1; the D is unclear. This CDR3 spans 15 amino acids. The germline V and J ends were trimmed by 2 bases and 6 bases, with 16 bases remaining between them. Germline CDR1 and CDR2: LNHDA and SQIVND (reference sequence). CDR3 bases: TGTGCCAGTAGTATAAAAGGTTCTGGTATGTCTGAAGCTTTCTTT. It is translated as CASSIKGSGMSEAFF.

This clone appeared a few times. The CDR3, as DNA: TGTGCCAGCAGCCAAGATAGATGGGGGCTTGGAAACACCATATATTTT. Amino acid sequence: CASSQDRWGLGNTIYF. The chain uses TRBV14 and TRBJ1-3, with TRBD1 as a possible D gene (6 bases). The germline V gene has CDR1 SGHDN and CDR2 FVKESK. V was pared by 0 bases and J by 3 bases, with 12 bases between. The CDR3 totals 16 residues.

The V and J genes are TRBV19 and TRBJ1-1; a possible D gene is TRBD1 (5 bases). This CDR3 is 13 amino acids long. The germline V gene encodes CDR1 LNHDA and CDR2 SQIVND (reference sequence). V dropped 2 bases and J dropped 10 bases, with 14 bases sitting between them. In DNA, the CDR3 is TGTGCCAGTAGTATAAGTTCCGGGGGGACAGCTTTCTTT. It encodes CASSISSGGTAFF.

The V call is TRBV6-4, the J call TRBJ1-2; D is possibly TRBD1 (5 bases). The V and J ends lost 7 bases and 1 base respectively, with 16 bases between them. Per germline, CDR1 MRHNA and CDR2 SNTAGT. This CDR3 spans 15 amino acids. The CDR3 here is CASKETGLSNYGYTF. The CDR3 bases are TGTGCCAGCAAGGAAACAGGACTAAGTAACTATGGCTACACCTTC.

The chain has TRBV5-6 and TRBJ2-1; no reliable D call. From germline, CDR1 is SGHDT and CDR2 YYEEEE. The CDR3 runs 11 residues. V was trimmed by 0 bases and J by 9 bases, leaving 4 bases between them. CDR3 DNA sequence: TGTGCCAGCAGCTTGGGAGTTGAGCAGTTCTTC. Amino acids: CASSLGVEQFF.

The rearrangement joins TRBV7-9 to TRBJ2-1, with D hard to call. V was trimmed by 4 bases and J by 10 bases, leaving 11 bases between them. CDR1 and CDR2 from the germline V gene are SEHNR and FQNEAQ (reference sequence). The CDR3 consists of 12 residues. CDR3 in amino acids: CASSSALREQFF. Here the CDR3 DNA reads TGTGCCAGCAGCTCGGCCCTCAGGGAGCAGTTCTTC. Looking up the rest from reference TRBV7-9 and TRBJ2-1 gives the full variable domain: DTGVSQNPRHKITKRGQNVTFRCDPISEHNRLYWYRQTLGQGPEFLTYFQNEAQLEKSRLLSDRFSAERPKGSFSTLEIQRTEQGDSAMYLCASSSALREQFFGPGTRLTVL.

The V gene is TRBV15, the J gene TRBJ1-3, with 10 bases aligning to TRBD1. The junction had 2 bases not matched to a gene; V was cut back by 0 bases and J by 0 bases. The CDR3 has 17 amino acids. In germline, CDR1 is LNHNV, CDR2 YYDKDF (reference sequence). The CDR3 loop is CATSRDRDRGSGNTIYF. CDR3 sequence (DNA): TGTGCCACCAGCAGAGATCGGGACAGGGGCTCTGGAAACACCATATATTTT.

This clone was observed a single time. As DNA, the CDR3 is TGCGCCAGCAGTCCCGCCCGTCGGCAGGGGAGCTCCTACGAGCAGTACGTC. This sequence encodes CASSPARRQGSSYEQYV. The J gene is TRBJ2-7, the V gene TRBV23-1, with D possibly being TRBD1 (6 bases). Being an ORF, TRBV23-1 has a function that is uncertain. The CDR3 is 17 amino acids. The V end was cut by 4 bases, the J end by 0 bases, with 19 bases between.

The chain carries TRBV6-6 and TRBJ1-1, with D unresolved. This CDR3 spans 11 amino acids. The V end lost 6 bases, the J end lost 8 bases, and 10 bases lay between the germline ends. Germline V lookup: CDR1 MNHNY, CDR2 SVGAGI (reference sequence). CDR3: CASRQTAEAFF. The CDR3 DNA is TGTGCCAGCAGACAGACGGCAGAAGCTTTCTTT.

This clone is medium-sized by share. This rearrangement joins TRBV7-9 to TRBJ2-2, with 7 bases lining up with TRBD1. V gave up 4 bases and J gave up 3 bases; unmatched junction bases: 5. Germline assignment: CDR1 SEHNR and CDR2 FQNEAQ (reference sequence). The CDR3 contains 15 residues. The CDR3 DNA sequence: TGTGCCAGCAGCTATCGACAGGGATACACCGGGGAGCTGTTTTTT. Translating it yields CASSYRQGYTGELFF.

The V and J genes are TRBV7-2 and TRBJ2-2; 8 bases agree with TRBD2. V was clipped by 6 bases and J by 7 bases; unmatched bases: 7. Per germline, CDR1 SGHTA and CDR2 FQGNSA. The CDR3 runs 14 residues. In DNA, the CDR3 is TGTGCCAGCAGGAGGACTAGCTCCAACGGGGAGCTGTTTTTT. Translated, it gives CASRRTSSNGELFF.

V gene TRBV6-6 combines with J gene TRBJ1-1; no firm D call. The germline gives CDR1 MNHNY, CDR2 SVGAGI (reference sequence). V lost 6 bases and J 0 bases, leaving 8 bases between the germline ends. The CDR3 has 13 residues. The CDR3, as DNA: TGTGCCAGCAGCAGACACGTGAACACTGAAGCTTTCTTT. This translates into CASSRHVNTEAFF.

This clone was seen a few times. J is TRBJ1-2 and V is TRBV19, with D uncertain. The CDR3 consists of 12 residues. Germline V gene data show CDR1 as LNHDA and CDR2 as SQIVND (reference sequence). The V end was cut by 5 bases, the J end by 3 bases, with 7 bases between. The CDR3 region is CASSLADYGYTF. CDR3 bases: TGTGCCAGTAGTTTAGCAGACTATGGCTACACCTTC.

The chain combines TRBV11-2 with TRBJ2-3, with D possibly matching TRBD2 (6 bases). Trimming pared 4 bases from V and 1 base from J, leaving 12 bases between. Germline V lookup: CDR1 SGHAT, CDR2 FQNNGV. The CDR3 totals 15 residues. In nucleotides, the CDR3 is TGTGCCAGCAGCTATATCGGCGGGGGCACAGATACGCAGTATTTT. This gives the protein CASSYIGGGTDTQYF.

This clone appeared a single time. V and J are TRBV5-1 and TRBJ1-1; perhaps TRBD1 as D (5 bases). CDR1 and CDR2 from the germline V gene are SGHRS and YFSETQ. Trimming stripped 4 bases from V and 6 bases from J, with 22 bases between. This CDR3 has 16 amino acids. This CDR3 reads CASSPSRDVKVAEAFF. The CDR3 DNA sequence: TGCGCCAGCAGCCCAAGCCGGGACGTTAAGGTAGCTGAAGCTTTCTTT.

The V call is TRBV2, the J call TRBJ1-1; 8 positions match TRBD1. The CDR3 runs 15 residues. V shed 7 bases, J shed 5 bases, and the junction held 12 bases outside the gene matches. In germline, CDR1 is SNHLY, CDR2 FYNNEI. CDR3 in DNA: TGTGCCAGCAATCGACCGGGACAGGTTTTTACTGAAGCTTTCTTT. Translated: CASNRPGQVFTEAFF.

The chain carries TRBV10-3 and TRBJ1-3; the D is unclear. Trimming removed 5 bases from V and 0 bases from J, with 5 bases in between. The CDR3 has 13 amino acids. Per germline, CDR1 ENHRY and CDR2 SYGVKD. CDR3 coding DNA: TGTGCCATCAGTCCAGACTCTGGAAACACCATATATTTT. It encodes CAISPDSGNTIYF.

The V call is TRBV2, the J call TRBJ2-5, with a possible D match to TRBD2 (6 bases). The CDR3 loop spans 12 amino acids. The germline CDR1 and CDR2 sequences are SNHLY and FYNNEI. With 6 bases removed from V and 4 bases from J, the gap between germline ends came to 9 bases. This CDR3 reads CASRGTGETQYF. CDR3 DNA: TGTGCCAGCAGGGGGACTGGAGAGACCCAGTACTTC.